This TCR beta chain was sequenced during a study of cytomegalovirus exposure and HLA in healthy donors (dated by TCRdb to 2016 to 2017). About the full investigation: According to an earlier analysis of 587 of the donors, roughly 180 million T cells yielded 90 million to 140 million unique TCR beta sequences and 276 Gb of sequence data. Roughly 300 gigabases of sequencing data and around 80 million unique TCR sequences made up an early release that covered approximately 620 HLA-typed donors. Of the 398 genotyped donors, roughly 80% were placed in the genetic ancestry cluster associated with self-reported Caucasian donors. The study aimed to test whether cataloging public T cell receptors could reveal signatures of past pathogen exposure. The study profiled the T cell repertoires of more than 500 subjects by immunosequencing and related them to cytomegalovirus serostatus. In addition to the first cohort of about 650 subjects, a separate validation cohort of around 110 different subjects was used. The study combined high-throughput TCR immunosequencing, statistical association of individual TCRs with disease status, and machine learning to predict cytomegalovirus infection status. A later analysis re-analyzed previously published TCR beta repertoires from approximately 700 donors and added high-resolution HLA genotyping to study TCR occurrence patterns. In the later analysis, no new phenotypic data were used to find candidate immune exposures; instead, reliance was placed on TCR beta sequences and their occurrence across donors. To decide whether each TCR beta V gene segment behaved as functional or pseudogenic, an earlier analysis of 587 of the donors relied on high-throughput TCR beta sequencing. Donor age, sex, ethnicity and CMV serostatus were compiled together with the repertoire data. Genome-wide SNP genotypes for about 55% of the 666 donors were used in a later genetic analysis, which treated that subset as a discovery cohort. Every repertoire in the discovery cohort had been generated on one and the same sequencing platform. Both class I and class II loci were covered by HLA typing, at four-digit resolution. Typing coverage differed by locus: A, B, C, DRB1 and DQB1 were typed in roughly 629-630 donors, DQA1 in about 500, DPA1 in 600 to 610, and DPB1 in around 490. About five DR-DQ haplotypes were treated as single units for association and clustering because of strong linkage in the cohort. Among 398 genotyped donors of the cohort, an average of about 220,000 unique TCR beta nucleotide sequences was sequenced per donor, of which about 19% were non-productive.

The cohort was made up of approximately 670 healthy bone marrow donors. All cohort members were sampled while nominally healthy, although unrecorded immune exposures were likely present. The donor was CMV seropositive and was included in the group of approximately 310 seropositive cohort members. Every donor gave a peripheral blood sample, and the peripheral blood mononuclear cells from that sample were used for TCR beta sequencing. The Qiagen DNeasy Blood Extraction Kit was used to extract genomic DNA from the blood cell samples. CDR1 is given as SGHRS and CDR2 as YFSETQ, both from the germline V gene. The CDR3, cysteine through phenylalanine, is 12 amino acids long. Only the CDR3 part of the read is kept: 36 bases, read in frame from the first base. V is cut back by 4 bases and J by 5 bases, with 3 bases in the junction unmatched. About this clone itself: This receptor's antigen is unknown.

Libraries were built with the immunoSEQ multiplex PCR assay. For the multiplex PCR, a mixture combining 60 forward primers for TCR Vbeta segments and 13 reverse primers for TCR Jbeta segments was used. Amplification of the CDR3 region of rearranged TCR beta genes was performed with a multiplex PCR assay on genomic DNA. On the Illumina HiSeq System, the amplified TCR beta libraries were sequenced as 87-base-pair reads. In the paper's pipeline: In a later analysis, some 80 million unique TCR beta chains were counted across the 650 to 700 repertoires, and around 11 million of these chains were shared by at least two donors. Raw reads were error-corrected and collapsed into unique sequences with a nearest-neighbor algorithm that merged closely related sequences to remove PCR and sequencing errors. CDR3 sequences were aligned to IMGT reference sequences to assign V, D and J gene segments. Each retained sequence needed at least a six-nucleotide match to both a V gene segment and a J gene segment. A rearrangement was called productive if the CDR3 had no stop codons and remained in frame with V and J, and every other rearrangement was called non-productive. CDR3 was defined according to IMGT convention as the region running from the second conserved V-encoded cysteine to the conserved J-encoded phenylalanine. Sequences without an unambiguous match to a single V gene segment were excluded from the earlier analysis of about 630 of the donors. An earlier analysis of approximately 590 of the donors classified V segments as functional when productive rearrangements were above 56.7% and as segregating when the standard deviation between donors was above 5%. A statistical classification framework was built to diagnose cytomegalovirus status from the catalog of TCR beta chain sequences. In a later analysis, V and J genes were assigned by comparing TCR nucleotide sequences against IMGT/GENE-DB human TR gene sequences. Using the TCRdist pipeline, a later analysis assigned CDR3 sequences along with most-parsimonious VDJ recombination scenarios. In a later analysis, each TCR beta chain was defined by its CDR3 amino acid sequence together with its V-gene family, and reads without a unique V-gene family were excluded. In a later analysis, approximately 590 highly shared, low-generation-probability nucleotide sequences were removed to address suspected cross-contamination and a sequencing artifact. In a later analysis, a clonal expansion index for each public chain was calculated from normalized within-repertoire ranks of inferred template counts. Generation probabilities in a later analysis came from a VDJ recombination model fitted to out-of-frame rearrangements, and those results were checked against IGoR. A later analysis scored TCR-TCR, TCR-HLA and TCR-CMV co-occurrence with hypergeometric tests, applying a repertoire-size bias correction to TCR pairs. A later analysis estimated false discovery rates by permuting HLA or CMV assignments 20 times. In a later analysis, co-occurring TCRs were grouped using DBSCAN, with TCRdist sequence similarity added in when clustering inside HLA-allele-positive subsets. Repertoires with fewer than 30,000 or more than 120,000 public chains were left out of co-occurrence clustering, as were five repertoires with anomalous nucleotide sharing. TCRdb took over this immuneACCESS table, retaining in-frame rearrangements with V and J assigned. Such tables are incomplete; in checked studies, under half of the missing clones stem from an unresolved V gene, and the remainder is unexplained. V, J and clone size derive from that table, while D and trimming were established from the DNA sequence. The record for this sample contains some 130,000 clones. The leading ten clones occupy 1.5% to 2% of the sample.

Overall study results and their limits: A later analysis found that TCR association rates varied across HLA loci, with DRB1 alleles showing the most associated TCRs and HLA-C alleles the fewest. Cytomegalovirus status was reported to be diagnosed by the classifier with high specificity and sensitivity in both the original and validation cohorts. In a later analysis, several top co-occurrence clusters were reported to appear linked to parvovirus B19, influenza, CMV and Epstein-Barr virus. In a later analysis, HLA-associated TCR beta chains were found to be more clonally expanded and to have lower generation probabilities than equally common non-associated chains. For the cohort, immune exposure information was limited to CMV serostatus. Compared with the approximately 700-donor mean, donors in an Asian-associated ancestry cluster had fewer N-insertions in productive TCRs, according to a later genetic analysis. An association between a missense DCLRE1C variant and V-gene and J-gene trimming of TCR beta chains was found in a later genetic analysis and replicated in an independent cohort. A further reported finding was that TCR beta sequences accurately predicted the HLA-A and HLA-B alleles for most subjects in the first cohort. In the study, around 150 TCR beta chains were listed as associated with cytomegalovirus. Across donors, most TCR sequences were observed very rarely, whereas some public TCRs were present in many individuals. At a false discovery rate of 0.05, a later analysis linked 15,000 to 20,000 TCR beta sequences to specific HLA alleles. Because the 87-base-pair reads could not distinguish some IMGT-functional V segments, including TRBV6-2 and TRBV6-3, those segments were excluded. A later analysis found that most CMV-associated TCR beta chains appeared HLA-restricted, with HLA associations seemingly driven largely by CMV exposure. In an earlier analysis of roughly 500 of the donors, most TCR beta V segments appeared in productive rearrangements about 87% or about 30% of the time, broadly matching IMGT annotations. Assigning TCR associations to individual alleles was difficult when HLA alleles, especially DR and DQ, strongly co-occurred. This cohort had only TCR beta chains sequenced, and the lack of alpha or paired-chain data limited which features could be detected. A cluster of highly shared sequence variants was judged likely to be a technical artifact of the sequencing pipeline. The presence/absence analyses assumed that sequencing depth was roughly uniform across donors, and that assumption may not be true. According to the authors, the approach could potentially be generalized to other disease states and immunological phenotypes. The earlier analysis of almost 600 of the donors excluded some 16 rarely observed V segments, including chromosome 9 orphons, because counts were too low. In vitro tests confirmed that a few of the cytomegalovirus-associated TCR beta chains recognize cytomegalovirus antigens. Because HLA typing was unavailable for some donors at each locus, only the typed subset was used in association tests. Correlated functional status among segregating V segments might reflect linkage disequilibrium, but an unknown experimental factor could not be ruled out.

Specimen: PBMCs. The chain employs TRBV5-1 and TRBJ2-7; TRBD1 matches 7 bases in the middle. The TCR sequence derives from a middle-aged woman in good health and CMV-seropositive. The DNA reads as follows: TGCGCCAGCAGCCCAGACAGGGACGAGCAGTACTTC. Its protein is CASSPDRDEQYF.